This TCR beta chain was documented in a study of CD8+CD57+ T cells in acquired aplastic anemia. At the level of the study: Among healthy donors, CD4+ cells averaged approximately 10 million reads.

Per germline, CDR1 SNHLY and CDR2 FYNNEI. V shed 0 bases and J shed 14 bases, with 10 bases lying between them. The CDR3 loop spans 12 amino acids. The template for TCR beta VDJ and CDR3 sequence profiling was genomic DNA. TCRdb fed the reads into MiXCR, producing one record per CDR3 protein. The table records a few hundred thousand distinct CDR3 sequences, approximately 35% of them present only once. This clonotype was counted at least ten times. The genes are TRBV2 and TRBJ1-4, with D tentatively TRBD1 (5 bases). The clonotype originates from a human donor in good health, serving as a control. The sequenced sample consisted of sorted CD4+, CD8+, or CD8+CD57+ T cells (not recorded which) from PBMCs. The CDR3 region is CASSEAGQVLFF. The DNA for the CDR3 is TGTGCCAGCAGTGAAGCGGGGCAGGTCCTGTTTTTT.